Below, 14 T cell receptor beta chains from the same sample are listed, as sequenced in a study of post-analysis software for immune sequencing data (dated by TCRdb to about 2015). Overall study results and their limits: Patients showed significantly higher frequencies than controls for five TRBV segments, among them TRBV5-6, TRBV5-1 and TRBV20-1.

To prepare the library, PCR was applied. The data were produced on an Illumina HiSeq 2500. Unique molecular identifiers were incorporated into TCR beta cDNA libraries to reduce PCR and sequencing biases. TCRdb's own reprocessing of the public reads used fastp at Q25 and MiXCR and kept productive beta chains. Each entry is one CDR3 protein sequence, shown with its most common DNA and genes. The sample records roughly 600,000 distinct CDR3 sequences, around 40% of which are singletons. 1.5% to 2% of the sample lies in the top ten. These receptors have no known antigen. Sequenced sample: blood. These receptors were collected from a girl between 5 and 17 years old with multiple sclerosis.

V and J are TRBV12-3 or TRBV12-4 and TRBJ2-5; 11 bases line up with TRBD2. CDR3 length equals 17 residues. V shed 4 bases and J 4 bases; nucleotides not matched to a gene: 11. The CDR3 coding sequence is TGTGCCAGCAGTTCCGGGACTAGCGGAGTCCTCGGAGAGACCCAGTACTTC. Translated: CASSSGTSGVLGETQYF.

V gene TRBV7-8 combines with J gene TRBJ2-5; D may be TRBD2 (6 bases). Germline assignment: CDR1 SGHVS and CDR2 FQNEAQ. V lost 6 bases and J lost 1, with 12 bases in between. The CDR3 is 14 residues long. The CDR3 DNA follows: TGTGCCAGCAGGAGACTGGGACTCCAAGAGACCCAGTACTTC. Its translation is CASRRLGLQETQYF.

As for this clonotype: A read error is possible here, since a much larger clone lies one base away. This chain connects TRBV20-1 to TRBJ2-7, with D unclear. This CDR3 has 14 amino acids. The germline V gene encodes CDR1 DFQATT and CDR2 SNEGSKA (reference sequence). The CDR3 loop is CSARDSRESYVQYF. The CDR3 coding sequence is TGCAGTGCTAGAGACTCTAGAGAAAGTTACGTGCAGTACTTC.

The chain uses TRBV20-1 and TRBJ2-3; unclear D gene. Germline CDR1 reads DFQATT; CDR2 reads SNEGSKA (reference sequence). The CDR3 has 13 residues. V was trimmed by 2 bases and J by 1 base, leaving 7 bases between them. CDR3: CSARLGGTDTQYF. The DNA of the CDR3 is TGCAGTGCTAGACTGGGTGGCACAGATACGCAGTATTTT.

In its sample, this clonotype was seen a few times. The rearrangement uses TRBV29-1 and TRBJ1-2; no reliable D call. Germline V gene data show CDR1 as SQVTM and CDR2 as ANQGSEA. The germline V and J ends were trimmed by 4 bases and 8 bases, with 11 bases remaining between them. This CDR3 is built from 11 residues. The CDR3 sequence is CSVVSSGGYTF. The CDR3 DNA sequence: TGCAGCGTTGTATCTTCCGGAGGCTACACCTTC.

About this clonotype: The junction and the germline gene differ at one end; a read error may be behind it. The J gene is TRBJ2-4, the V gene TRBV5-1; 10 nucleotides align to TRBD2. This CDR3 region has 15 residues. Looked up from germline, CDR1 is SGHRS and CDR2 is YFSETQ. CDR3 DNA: TGTGCCAGCAGCTTGTGGGCTAGCGGGGGAAACATTCAGTACTTC. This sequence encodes CASSLWASGGNIQYF.

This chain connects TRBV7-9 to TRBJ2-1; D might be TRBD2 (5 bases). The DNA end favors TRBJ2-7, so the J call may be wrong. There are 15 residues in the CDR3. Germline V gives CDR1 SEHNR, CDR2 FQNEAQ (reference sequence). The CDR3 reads CASSLVSGAQREQYF. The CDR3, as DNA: TGTGCCAGCAGCTTAGTGTCCGGTGCACAGCGGGAGCAGTACTTC.

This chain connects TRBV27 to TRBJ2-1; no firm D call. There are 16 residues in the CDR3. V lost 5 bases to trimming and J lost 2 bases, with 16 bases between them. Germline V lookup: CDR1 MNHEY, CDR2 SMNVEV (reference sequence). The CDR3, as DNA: TGTGCCAGCAGTCTCCGGCTCGCGGAAACCTACAATGAGCAGTTCTTC. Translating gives CASSLRLAETYNEQFF.

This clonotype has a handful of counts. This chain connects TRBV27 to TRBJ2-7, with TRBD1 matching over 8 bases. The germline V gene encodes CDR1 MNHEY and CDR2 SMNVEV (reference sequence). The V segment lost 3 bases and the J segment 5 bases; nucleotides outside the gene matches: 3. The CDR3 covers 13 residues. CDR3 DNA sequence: TGTGCCAGCAGTTTGCAGGGGGCTAACGAGCAGTACTTC. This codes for CASSLQGANEQYF.

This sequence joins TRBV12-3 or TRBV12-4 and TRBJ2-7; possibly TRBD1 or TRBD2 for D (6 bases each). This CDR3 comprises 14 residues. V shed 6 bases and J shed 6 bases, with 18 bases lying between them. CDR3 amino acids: CASSPTGLRGEQYF. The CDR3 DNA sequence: TGTGCCAGCAGCCCGACAGGCTTGCGGGGCGAGCAGTACTTC.

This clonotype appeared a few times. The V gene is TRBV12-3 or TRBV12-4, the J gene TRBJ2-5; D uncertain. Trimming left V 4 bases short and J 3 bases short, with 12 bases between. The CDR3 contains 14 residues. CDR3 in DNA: TGTGCCAGCAGTTCCCTCCAGCACAAAGAGACCCAGTACTTC. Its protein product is CASSSLQHKETQYF.

The CDR3 is CSADNRANYGYTF. CDR3 in DNA: TGCAGTGCGGATAACAGGGCGAACTATGGCTACACCTTC. The chain has TRBV20-1 and TRBJ1-2, with D tentatively TRBD1 (6 bases). Germline V gene lookup returns CDR1 DFQATT and CDR2 SNEGSKA (reference sequence). Trimming took 6 bases from V and 2 from J, leaving 13 bases between them. There are 13 residues in the CDR3.

The CDR3 region is CASRFRGEQFF. The CDR3 DNA reads as TGTGCCAGCAGGTTTCGCGGTGAGCAGTTCTTC. The V gene is TRBV7-3, the J gene TRBJ2-1; no clear D gene. V was shortened by 6 bases and J by 9 bases, with 9 bases between the two germline ends. In germline, CDR1 is SGHTA, CDR2 FQGTGA. This CDR3 contains 11 residues.

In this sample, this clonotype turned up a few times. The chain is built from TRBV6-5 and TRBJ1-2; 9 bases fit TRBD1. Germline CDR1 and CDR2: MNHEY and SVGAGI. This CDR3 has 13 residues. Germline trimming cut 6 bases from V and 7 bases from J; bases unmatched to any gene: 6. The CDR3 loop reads CASRGQGGSGYTF. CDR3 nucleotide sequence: TGTGCCAGCAGGGGACAGGGTGGTTCTGGCTACACCTTC.